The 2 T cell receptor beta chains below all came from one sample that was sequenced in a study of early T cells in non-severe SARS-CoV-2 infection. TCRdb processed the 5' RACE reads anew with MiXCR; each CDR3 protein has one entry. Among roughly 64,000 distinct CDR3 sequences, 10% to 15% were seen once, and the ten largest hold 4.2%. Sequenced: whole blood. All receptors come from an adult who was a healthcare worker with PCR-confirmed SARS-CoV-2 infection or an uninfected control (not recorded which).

CDR3 region: CASSPVQNGYTF. DNA of the CDR3: TGTGCCAGCTCACCCGTACAGAATGGCTACACCTTC. V usage is TRBV18 and J usage is TRBJ1-2; D unresolved. Germline loops: CDR1 KGHSH, CDR2 LQKENI. V was trimmed by 3 bases and J by 6 bases, leaving 8 bases between them. This CDR3 is built from 12 residues.

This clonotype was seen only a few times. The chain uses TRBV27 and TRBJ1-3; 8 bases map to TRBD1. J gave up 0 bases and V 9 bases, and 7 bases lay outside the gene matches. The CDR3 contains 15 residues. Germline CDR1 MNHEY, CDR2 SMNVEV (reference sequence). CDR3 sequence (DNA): TGTGCCAGTAAACAGGGGGTGAGCTCTGGAAACACCATATATTTT. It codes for CASKQGVSSGNTIYF.